This TCR beta chain was identified during a study of Ad26.COV2.S vaccination and SARS-CoV-2 variants. This clone came up once. No antigen is known for it. TCRdb's copy holds only in-frame clones and misses some; the assay was immunoSEQ multiplex PCR. The sample carries hundreds of thousands of clones, more than 80% recorded once. V was clipped by 7 bases and J by 3 bases, with 11 bases between them. Germline loops: CDR1 SGHRS, CDR2 YFSETQ. There are 13 residues in the CDR3. Whole-study findings and limits: Among vaccine recipients, spike-specific TCR breadth exceeded that of placebo recipients. Participants given vaccine showed non-spike TCR breadth similar to that of placebo recipients.

The treatment denotes: about 20 received Ad26.COV2.S at low or high dose, single or two shots; 5 received placebo; per-sample allocation not given. At day 63 after the first vaccine or placebo injection, samples were drawn. The chain joins TRBV5-1 to TRBJ2-1; no clear D. The sequence derives from a person aged 18-60 years who received the Ad26.COV2.S COVID-19 vaccine or a placebo. Source: peripheral blood, taken in a trial of Ad26.COV2.S vaccine versus placebo. As DNA, the CDR3 is TGCGCCAGCGCCCCCGTGGACTACAATGAGCAGTTCTTC. As protein: CASAPVDYNEQFF. Drawing the rest from reference TRBV5-1 and TRBJ2-1, the complete variable domain is KAGVTQTPRYLIKTRGQQVTLSCSPISGHRSVSWYQQTPGQGLQFLFEYFSETQRNKGNFPGRFSGRQFSNSRSEMNVSTLELGDSALYLCASAPVDYNEQFFGPGTRLTVL.